This T cell receptor (beta chain) was retrieved from a study of T cells in Graves' hyperthyroidism and ophthalmopathy. About this clonotype: No DNA is shown, since the ends of the CDR3 on it are uncertain; the CDR3 is the one TCRdb lists.

RNA transcripts were the template for amplifying TCR beta CDR3 regions. A first-round RT-PCR of the TCR CDR3 used the HTBI primer set. TCRdb used MiXCR to reprocess the multiplex PCR reads, holding one entry per CDR3 protein. The table records 50,000 to 60,000 distinct CDR3 sequences, roughly 50% of them present only once. Looked up from germline, CDR1 is SGHTA and CDR2 is FQGNSA. The CDR3 is made up of 21 amino acids, end residues included. The V gene is TRBV7-2, the J gene TRBJ2-7; the listed D gene, TRBD2, was not tested against the DNA. This clonotype was obtained from a woman aged 50 to 60 with Graves' ophthalmopathy. The sequenced material came from blood. CDR3: CASSFYICSARDAGGPDEQYF.